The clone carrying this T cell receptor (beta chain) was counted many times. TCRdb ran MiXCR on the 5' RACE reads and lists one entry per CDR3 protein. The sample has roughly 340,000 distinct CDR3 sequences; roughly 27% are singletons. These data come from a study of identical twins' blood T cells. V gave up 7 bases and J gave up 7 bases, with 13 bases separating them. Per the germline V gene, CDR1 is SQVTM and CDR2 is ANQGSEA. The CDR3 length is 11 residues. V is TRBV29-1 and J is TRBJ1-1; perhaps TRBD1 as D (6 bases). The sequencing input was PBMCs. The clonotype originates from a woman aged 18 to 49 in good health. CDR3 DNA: TGCAGCGCAACCGGGACATTTGAAGCTTTCTTT. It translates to CSATGTFEAFF.